This TCR beta chain was sequenced during a study of shared clonotypes between healthy human individuals (dated by TCRdb to 2020 to 2021). Concerning the study at large: The cohort comprised two women and a few men aged 18 to 49 years. To increase sequencing depth and limit assay-specific biases, different laboratories used diverse techniques to prepare libraries and sequence TCR repertoires. For each donor, CD4 naive and CD4 memory were each given three plates, CD8 naive was given two plates, and CD8 memory was given one plate. Per donor, leukapheresis produced somewhere between about 0.94 and 9.5 billion PBMCs. The study deeply sequenced blood TCR repertoires of five healthy adults to estimate repertoire size and the extent of clonotype sharing between individuals.

General study outcomes and caveats: Compared with non-shared clonotypes, the clonotypes found in all four sorted-subset donors had higher generation probabilities. The small number of donors limited the genetic and exposure-history diversity represented. Pairwise subsampling led to the expectation that sequencing depth would affect the degree of clonotype sharing among donors. Only blood was sampled, and tissue TCR repertoires likely differ from those in blood. Larger estimated clonotype richness was generally found for naive subsets than for memory subsets. Across a handful of donors, around 5.4% of naive CD4, approximately 3.6% of naive CD8, about 2.3% of memory CD4, and approximately 0.4% of memory CD8 clonotypes were shared. Even with the large sequencing depth, rarefaction of the sorted-subset datasets indicated that sequencing was incomplete.

Using the deep immunoSEQ assay, multiplex PCR amplified TCR CDR3 regions from genomic DNA. Extracted genomic DNA from each cell subset was spread evenly across all wells of several immunoSEQ 96-well plates, with each plate serving as a replicate. For sorted subsets, approximately 200 ng of genomic DNA, equivalent to around 30,000 T cell genomes, went into each replicate PCR. Purified libraries were quantified with a Qubit 3.0 fluorometer, sized on a Bioanalyzer 2100, and re-quantified with the KAPA Library Quantification kit. A separate single-read 150-cycle Illumina NextSeq 550 flow cell was used to sequence each immunoSEQ 96-well plate. The paper's processing steps were these. Because the immunoSEQ output held only junctional sequences and lacked quality scores, the filtering could not match the filtering applied to full-length reads. Sequences were annotated with PyIR, a Python wrapper for IgBLAST v1.9, using IMGT germline references to assign V/J genes and CDR3. Any read was removed if the V/J assignment was weak (E-value above 1e-6), the CDR3 was missing, or the read contained stop codons, out-of-frame junctions, or ambiguous translated residues. A V3J clonotype was defined by an identical inferred V gene, J gene, and CDR3 amino acid sequence. Percentage overlap between repertoires was computed as shared unique clonotypes divided by the size of the smaller repertoire. Repertoire richness was assessed with RTK rarefaction, the Chao1 estimator, and Recon v2.1 estimates of unobserved clonotypes. For all TCRbeta clonotypes obtained by the gDNA method from several donors, generation probabilities were computed with OLGA. The table was pulled from immuneACCESS by TCRdb, which kept in-frame rearrangements only. Such tables lose some clones; where checked, under half of the loss comes from unresolved V genes, and the rest has no known cause. V, J and clone size derive from that table, while D and trimming were established from the DNA sequence. This sample gives millions of clones in total; approximately 94% of them show up just once. More than 1.5% of the sample is held by the ten biggest clonotypes.

The CDR1 and CDR2 encoded by the germline V gene are MDHEN and SYDVKM. The CDR3 numbers 16 residues from cysteine through phenylalanine. The sequence is cut down to CDR3 DNA, 48 bases in frame from base 1. V lost 0 bases and J lost 5 bases; the stretch between them is 16 bases long. In regard to this clone: Its antigen remains undetermined. The input lacks base qualities; no much larger clone sits a single base away.

CD8 naive samples consisted of CD45RO-negative cells that were positively selected for CCR7, yielding a CD45RA+CCR7+ population without TemRA cells. Donors were healthy HIV-negative adults with no recently reported acute infections or vaccinations. Every donor was a Caucasian adult residing in Nashville, Tennessee, USA. After blood collection by leukapheresis, PBMCs were isolated using Ficoll-Histopaque density gradient centrifugation and then cryopreserved in the vapor phase of liquid nitrogen. Purity and quantity of every magnetically sorted T cell population were checked by analytical flow cytometry. Genomic DNA was isolated from every sorted fraction and measured by UV absorbance on a Nanodrop 2000c.

Sequenced input: naive CD8+ T cells from PBMCs. Sample cell subset or site, as interpreted from the label and publication: CD45RA+CCR7+. The sequence derives from a man aged 18 to 35 in good health. Some clones in this sample may be carry-over from other donors' samples. The chain employs TRBV28 and TRBJ1-1; TRBD1 is perhaps the D gene, given 6 matching bases. The CDR3 protein: CASSLWRRGLRTEAFF. The nucleotide sequence is TGTGCCAGCAGTTTATGGCGTCGGGGGCTAAGAACTGAAGCTTTCTTT. Reference TRBV28 and TRBJ1-1 genes cover what lies past the CDR3, so the full variable domain is DVKVTQSSRYLVKRTGEKVFLECVQDMDHENMFWYRQDPGLGLRLIYFSYDVKMKEKGDIPEGYSVSREKKERFSLILESASTNQTSMYLCASSLWRRGLRTEAFFGQGTRLTVV.